These 4 T cell receptor beta chains originate from one sample sequenced in a study of human T cells and chemical hapten exposure (dated by TCRdb to about 2021). Explained via the paper, the time point label denotes: pre-sensitization, week 0. The sample's treatment or condition label is to be understood as: therapeutic diphenylcyclopropenone sensitization with weekly scalp DPC. Preparation of the library involved RACE. Instrument used: NextSeq 500. In-frame beta chains were kept once TCRdb had trimmed the public reads at Q25 with fastp and called clones with MiXCR. Each entry merges the rows of one CDR3 protein and shows their most common DNA and genes. Across this sample there are about 85,000 distinct CDR3 sequences, with 8.5% seen only once. In total, the top ten clones hold just over 2.5% of the sample. Sequences were derived from whole blood, sampled in connection with sensitization to the hapten diphenylcyclopropenone (DPC). The receptors were gathered from a man aged 40-50 years with alopecia areata. Some clones in this sample may be carry-over from other donors' samples.

This clonotype was counted many times. The V call is TRBV3-1, the J call TRBJ1-5; 8 bases agree with TRBD1. This CDR3 comprises 16 residues. CDR1 is LGHDT and CDR2 is YNNKEL in the germline V gene (reference sequence). The V and J ends lost 4 bases and 0 bases, in that order; junction bases with no gene match: 5. In DNA form, the CDR3 reads TGTGCCAGCAGCCTTGGGACAGGAAGTAGCAATCAGCCCCAGCATTTT. This encodes CASSLGTGSSNQPQHF.

This clonotype has only a few counts. V and J are TRBV28 and TRBJ2-3; a weak D match, TRBD2 (6 bases). The CDR3 covers 16 residues. The germline V gene has CDR1 MDHEN and CDR2 SYDVKM. Between the trimmed V and J ends, which lost 3 bases and 2 bases, there was a span of 15 bases. The CDR3 bases are TGTGCCAGCAGTTTTGCCGGGGCGGGGAACACAGATACGCAGTATTTT. This gives the protein CASSFAGAGNTDTQYF.

Only a few counts were recorded for this clonotype. The chain has TRBV27 and TRBJ2-6; 7 bases are a match to TRBD1. Unmatched junction bases numbered 8, after V lost 3 bases and J lost 0 bases. In germline, CDR1 is MNHEY, CDR2 SMNVEV (reference sequence). This CDR3 comprises 18 residues. In nucleotides, the CDR3 is TGTGCCAGCAGTTTCCTCCCCTGGGACAGCTCTGGGGCCAACGTCCTGACTTTC. Its protein is CASSFLPWDSSGANVLTF.

This clonotype was detected many times. J is TRBJ2-6 and V is TRBV2; no firm D call. This CDR3 has 13 amino acids. Germline lookup yields CDR1 SNHLY and CDR2 FYNNEI. V was clipped by 7 bases and J by 0 bases, with 4 bases between them. In DNA, the CDR3 is TGTGCCAGCACAATCTCTGGGGCCAACGTCCTGACTTTC. Residues: CASTISGANVLTF.